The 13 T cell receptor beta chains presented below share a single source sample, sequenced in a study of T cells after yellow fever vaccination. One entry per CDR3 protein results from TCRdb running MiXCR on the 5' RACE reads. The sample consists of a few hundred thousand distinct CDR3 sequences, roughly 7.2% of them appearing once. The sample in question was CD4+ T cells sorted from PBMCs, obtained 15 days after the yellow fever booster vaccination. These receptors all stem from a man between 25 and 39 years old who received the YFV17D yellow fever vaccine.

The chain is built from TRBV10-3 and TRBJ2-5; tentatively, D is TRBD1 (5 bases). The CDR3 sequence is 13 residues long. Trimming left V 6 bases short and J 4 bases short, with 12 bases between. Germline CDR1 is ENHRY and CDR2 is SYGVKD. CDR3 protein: CAISRAERETQYF. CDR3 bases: TGTGCCATCAGCAGGGCCGAGAGAGAGACCCAGTACTTC.

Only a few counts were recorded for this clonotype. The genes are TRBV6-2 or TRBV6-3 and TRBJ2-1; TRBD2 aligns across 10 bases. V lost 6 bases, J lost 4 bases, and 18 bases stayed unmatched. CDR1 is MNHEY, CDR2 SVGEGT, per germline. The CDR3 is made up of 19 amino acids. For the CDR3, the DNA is TGTGCCAGCAGACCTGTATCCGAAATAGCGGGAGGTCCATACAATGAGCAGTTCTTC. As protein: CASRPVSEIAGGPYNEQFF.

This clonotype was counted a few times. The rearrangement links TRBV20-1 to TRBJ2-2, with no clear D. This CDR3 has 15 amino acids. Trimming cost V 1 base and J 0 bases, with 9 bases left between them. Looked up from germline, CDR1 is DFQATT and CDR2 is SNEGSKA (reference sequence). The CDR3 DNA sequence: TGCAGTGCTAGAGTTGCCAATACGAACACCGGGGAGCTGTTTTTT. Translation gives CSARVANTNTGELFF.

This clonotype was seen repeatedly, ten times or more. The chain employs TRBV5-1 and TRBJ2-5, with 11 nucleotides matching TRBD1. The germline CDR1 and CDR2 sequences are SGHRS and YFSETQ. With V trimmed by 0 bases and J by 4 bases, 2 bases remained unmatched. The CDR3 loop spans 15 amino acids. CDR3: CASSLGTGGRETQYF. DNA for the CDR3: TGCGCCAGCAGCTTGGGGACAGGGGGCCGAGAGACCCAGTACTTC.

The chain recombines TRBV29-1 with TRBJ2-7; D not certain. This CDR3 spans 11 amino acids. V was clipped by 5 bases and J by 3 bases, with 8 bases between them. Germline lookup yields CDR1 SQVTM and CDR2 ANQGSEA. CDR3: CSVSEVYEQYF. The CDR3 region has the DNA TGCAGCGTTTCGGAAGTCTACGAGCAGTACTTC.

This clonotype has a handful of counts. DNA of the CDR3: TGTGCCAGCAGCTATGTTTTTTCCGAGCAGTACTTC. Encoded protein: CASSYVFSEQYF. The V call is TRBV7-2, the J call TRBJ2-7; the D is unclear. CDR3 length: 12 amino acids. The V end was cut by 4 bases, the J end by 6 bases, with 10 bases between. Germline lookup yields CDR1 SGHTA and CDR2 FQGNSA.

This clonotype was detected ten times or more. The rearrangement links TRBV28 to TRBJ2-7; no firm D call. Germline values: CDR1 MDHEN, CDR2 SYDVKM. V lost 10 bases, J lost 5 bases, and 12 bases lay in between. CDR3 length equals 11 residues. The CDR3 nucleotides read TGTGCCACCTCTATTTCGAACGAGCAGTACTTC. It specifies CATSISNEQYF.

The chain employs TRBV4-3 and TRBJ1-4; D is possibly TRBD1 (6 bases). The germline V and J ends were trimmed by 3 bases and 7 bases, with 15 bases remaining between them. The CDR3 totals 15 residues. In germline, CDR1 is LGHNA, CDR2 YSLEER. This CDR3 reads CASSQALGGLEKLFF. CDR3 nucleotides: TGCGCCAGCAGCCAGGCGCTCGGGGGGCTTGAAAAACTGTTTTTT.

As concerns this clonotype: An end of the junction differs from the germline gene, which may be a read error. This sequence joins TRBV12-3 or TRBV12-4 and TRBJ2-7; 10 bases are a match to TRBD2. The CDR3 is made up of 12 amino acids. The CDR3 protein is CASSPATSGSSF. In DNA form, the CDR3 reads TGTGCCAGCAGTCCCGCGACTAGCGGGTCCTCCTTC.

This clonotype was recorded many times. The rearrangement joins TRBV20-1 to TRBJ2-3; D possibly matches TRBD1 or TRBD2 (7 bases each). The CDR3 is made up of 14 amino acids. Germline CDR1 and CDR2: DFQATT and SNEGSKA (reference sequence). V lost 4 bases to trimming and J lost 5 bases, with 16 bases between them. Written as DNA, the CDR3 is TGCAGTGCTAAGGTCCCAGGGGGGGGAGATACGCAGTATTTT. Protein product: CSAKVPGGGDTQYF.

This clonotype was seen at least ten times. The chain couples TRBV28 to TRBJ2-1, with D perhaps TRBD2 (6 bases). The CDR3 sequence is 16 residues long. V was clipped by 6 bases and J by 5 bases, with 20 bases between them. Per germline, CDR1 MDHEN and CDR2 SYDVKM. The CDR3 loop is CASSSPGLAQNNEQFF. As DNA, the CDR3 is TGTGCCAGCAGCTCACCGGGACTCGCACAAAACAATGAGCAGTTCTTC.

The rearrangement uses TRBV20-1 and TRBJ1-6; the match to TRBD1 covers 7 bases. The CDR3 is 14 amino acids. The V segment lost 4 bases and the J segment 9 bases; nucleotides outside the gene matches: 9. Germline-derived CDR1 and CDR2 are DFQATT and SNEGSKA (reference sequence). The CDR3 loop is CSAKPGTDGSPLHF. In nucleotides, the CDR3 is TGCAGTGCTAAACCCGGGACAGATGGTTCACCCCTCCACTTT.

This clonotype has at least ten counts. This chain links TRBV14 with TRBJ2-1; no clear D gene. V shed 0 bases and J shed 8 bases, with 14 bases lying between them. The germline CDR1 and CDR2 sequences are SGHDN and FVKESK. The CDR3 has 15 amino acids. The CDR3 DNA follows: TGTGCCAGCAGCCAAGAAAATCTTCGGGCGTATGAGCAGTTCTTC. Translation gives CASSQENLRAYEQFF.